This passage covers 26 T cell receptor beta chains from one sample sequenced in a study of shared clonotypes between healthy human individuals. Only in-frame clones appear in the TCRdb table, and some are missing; sequencing was by immunoSEQ multiplex PCR. The sample has approximately 1,500,000 clones; 95% to 99% are singletons. Material for sequencing was naive CD4+ T cells sorted from blood. Specified subset: CD45RA+ positively selected. These receptor sequences come from a man under 40 in good health.

This chain connects TRBV11-2 to TRBJ1-2, with 8 bases that match TRBD1. This CDR3 contains 17 residues. V shed 3 bases, J shed 1 base, and the junction held 10 bases outside the gene matches. CDR1 is SGHAT and CDR2 is FQNNGV in the germline V gene. CDR3 DNA sequence: TGTGCCAGCAGCTTGGACGGACAGGGCAGTTTTAACTATGGCTACACCTTC. Translating gives CASSLDGQGSFNYGYTF.

The V call is TRBV10-3, the J call TRBJ2-5, with 8 bases fitting TRBD1. Germline V lookup: CDR1 ENHRY, CDR2 SYGVKD. The J segment lost 2 bases and the V segment lost 4 bases, leaving 9 bases of the junction unmatched. This CDR3 contains 16 residues. Here the CDR3 DNA reads TGTGCCATCAGTGGGGGGCACAGGGGGTGGCAAGAGACCCAGTACTTC. Its translation: CAISGGHRGWQETQYF.

The rearrangement uses TRBV7-9 and TRBJ2-5; the D call may be TRBD1 or TRBD2 (5 bases each). Deletions cut 5 bases from V and 5 bases from J, with 27 bases between. CDR3 length: 18 residues. The germline V gene encodes CDR1 SEHNR and CDR2 FQNEAQ (reference sequence). CDR3 amino acids: CASSPISNPSGTLETQYF. The CDR3 DNA follows: TGTGCCAGCAGCCCTATAAGCAATCCCTCCGGGACCCTCGAGACCCAGTACTTC.

The chain is built from TRBV29-1 and TRBJ2-5; 9 bases are shared with TRBD2. CDR3 length: 14 residues. Germline lookup yields CDR1 SQVTM and CDR2 ANQGSEA. J was trimmed by 4 bases and V by 3 bases; bases with no gene match: 6. Written as DNA, the CDR3 is TGCAGCGTTGAGAGGCGGGAGGGCGGAGAGACCCAGTACTTC. This codes for CSVERREGGETQYF. Variable domain in full (rest from reference TRBV29-1 and TRBJ2-5): SAVISQKPSRDICQRGTSLTIQCQVDSQVTMMFWYRQQPGQSLTLIATANQGSEATYESGFVIDKFPISRPNLTFSTLTVSNMSPEDSSIYLCSVERREGGETQYFGPGTRLLVL.

This clone was counted once. The V gene is TRBV5-1, the J gene TRBJ2-7, with 9 bases fitting TRBD2. CDR3 length: 15 residues. CDR1 and CDR2 from the germline V gene are SGHRS and YFSETQ. V was pared by 4 bases and J by 0 bases, with 5 bases of the junction left unmatched. CDR3 amino acids: CASSGLAGYSYEQYF. In nucleotides, the CDR3 is TGCGCCAGCAGCGGGCTAGCGGGATACTCCTACGAGCAGTACTTC.

The chain employs TRBV11-3 and TRBJ2-6, with D perhaps TRBD1 or TRBD2 (5 bases each). The V gene lost 5 bases and the J gene lost 0 bases, with 8 bases spanning the gap. CDR1 and CDR2 from the germline V gene are SGHNT and YENEEA. This CDR3 region has 15 residues. CDR3 region: CASSTGGSGANVLTF. DNA of the CDR3: TGTGCCAGCAGCACAGGAGGCTCTGGGGCCAACGTCCTGACTTTC.

V gene TRBV30 combines with J gene TRBJ2-7; no reliable D call. The germline V gene encodes CDR1 GTSNPN and CDR2 SVGIG (reference sequence). CDR3 length: 13 amino acids. V gave up 0 bases and J gave up 1 base, with 7 bases separating them. CDR3 protein: CAWSVGISYEQYF. CDR3 bases: TGTGCCTGGAGTGTGGGCATATCCTACGAGCAGTACTTC.

V is TRBV27 and J is TRBJ2-7, with TRBD1 identical over 9 bases. CDR1 MNHEY and CDR2 SMNVEV come from the germline V gene (reference sequence). V lost 6 bases and J lost 5; bases outside the gene matches: 23. CDR3 length: 19 amino acids. In nucleotides, the CDR3 is TGTGCCAGCAGACCCAGGTCGGACAGGGGAAATTGGGTTAGCCACGAGCAGTACTTC. Encoded protein: CASRPRSDRGNWVSHEQYF.

The chain carries TRBV29-1 and TRBJ2-1; D is unclear. Germline CDR1 SQVTM, CDR2 ANQGSEA. CDR3 size: 13 residues. V was clipped by 2 bases and J by 9 bases, with 14 bases between them. CDR3 nucleotides: TGCAGCGTTGAATCCGGGTCGGGCCGTGAGCAGTTCTTC. The encoded protein is CSVESGSGREQFF.

The genes are TRBV28 and TRBJ2-3; 8 nucleotides match TRBD1. In germline, CDR1 is MDHEN, CDR2 SYDVKM. Trimming cost V 4 bases and J 2 bases; bases outside gene matches: 5. The CDR3 totals 15 residues. The DNA of the CDR3 is TGTGCCAGCAGTTCCGGACAGGGATACACAGATACGCAGTATTTT. Residues: CASSSGQGYTDTQYF. Filled out from reference TRBV28 and TRBJ2-3, the complete variable domain reads DVKVTQSSRYLVKRTGEKVFLECVQDMDHENMFWYRQDPGLGLRLIYFSYDVKMKEKGDIPEGYSVSREKKERFSLILESASTNQTSMYLCASSSGQGYTDTQYFGPGTRLTVL.

Of note for this clone: The same CDR3 arises from other DNA sequences in this sample as well. The rearrangement uses TRBV5-1 and TRBJ1-4; tentatively, D is TRBD1 (5 bases). There are 13 residues in the CDR3. The V and J ends lost 1 base and 7 bases respectively, with 8 bases between them. Per the germline V gene, CDR1 is SGHRS and CDR2 is YFSETQ. The CDR3 nucleotides read TGCGCCAGCAGCTTGTCAGGGAGTGAAAAACTGTTTTTT. Protein: CASSLSGSEKLFF.

The chain links TRBV4-1 to TRBJ2-7, with 9 bases matching TRBD2. The CDR3 spans 17 residues. Trimming cost V 1 base and J 3 bases; bases outside gene matches: 10. Germline V gives CDR1 MGHRA, CDR2 YSYEKL. CDR3 region: CASSQVAGGFHYYEQYF. DNA for the CDR3: TGCGCCAGCAGCCAAGTGGCGGGGGGGTTCCACTACTACGAGCAGTACTTC.

This chain joins TRBV19 and TRBJ2-3; 7 positions match TRBD1. CDR1 is LNHDA and CDR2 is SQIVND in the germline V gene (reference sequence). The V and J ends lost 6 bases and 3 bases, in that order; junction bases with no gene match: 6. The CDR3 contains 14 residues. The CDR3 loop reads CASRDHRGTDTQYF. In nucleotides, the CDR3 is TGTGCCAGTAGAGATCACAGGGGAACAGATACGCAGTATTTT.

The rearrangement joins TRBV18 to TRBJ2-2; D perhaps matches TRBD2 (5 bases). Trimming left V 4 bases short and J 4 bases short, with 7 bases between. Germline assignment: CDR1 KGHSH and CDR2 LQKENI. The CDR3 sequence is 13 residues long. The CDR3 DNA follows: TGTGCCAGCTCACAACTAGGCACCGGGGAGCTGTTTTTT. This codes for CASSQLGTGELFF. Variable domain in full (rest from reference TRBV18 and TRBJ2-2): NAGVMQNPRHLVRRRGQEARLRCSPMKGHSHVYWYRQLPEEGLKFMVYLQKENIIDESGMPKERFSAEFPKEGPSILRIQQVVRGDSAAYFCASSQLGTGELFFGEGSRLTVL.

This clone was picked up one time. J is TRBJ1-5 and V is TRBV28; D call uncertain. CDR1 and CDR2 (germline): MDHEN, SYDVKM. This CDR3 is 17 amino acids long. V lost 1 base, J lost 0 bases, and 13 bases lay in between. CDR3 amino acids: CASSLFRPNYSNQPQHF. For the CDR3, the DNA is TGTGCCAGCAGTTTATTTAGGCCCAACTATAGCAATCAGCCCCAGCATTTT. Full variable domain (remainder filled in from reference TRBV28 and TRBJ1-5): DVKVTQSSRYLVKRTGEKVFLECVQDMDHENMFWYRQDPGLGLRLIYFSYDVKMKEKGDIPEGYSVSREKKERFSLILESASTNQTSMYLCASSLFRPNYSNQPQHFGDGTRLSIL.

Notes on this clone: Distinct nucleotide sequences in the sample also encode this CDR3. The chain links TRBV19 to TRBJ2-3; D not certain. Germline V CDR1 and CDR2: LNHDA, SQIVND (reference sequence). Deletions cut 3 bases from V and 1 base from J, with 5 bases between. The CDR3 totals 13 residues. The CDR3 is CASSIQGTDTQYF. In nucleotides, the CDR3 is TGTGCCAGTAGTATTCAGGGCACAGATACGCAGTATTTT. Variable domain in full (rest from reference TRBV19 and TRBJ2-3): DGGITQSPKYLFRKEGQNVTLSCEQNLNHDAMYWYRQDPGQGLRLIYYSQIVNDFQKGDIAEGYSVSREKKESFPLTVTSAQKNPTAFYLCASSIQGTDTQYFGPGTRLTVL.

The chain carries TRBV10-2 and TRBJ1-1, with 8 bases matching TRBD1. V dropped 6 bases and J dropped 1; count of bases not matched to a gene: 4. The CDR3 is 14 residues long. Germline V gives CDR1 WSHSY, CDR2 SAAADI. The DNA for the CDR3 is TGCGCCAGCAGCGCCGGGACAGGGAACACTGAAGCTTTCTTT. Protein: CASSAGTGNTEAFF.

The chain has TRBV10-3 and TRBJ1-1; 10 bases line up with TRBD1. Germline-derived CDR1 and CDR2 are ENHRY and SYGVKD. V shed 6 bases and J 5 bases; nucleotides not matched to a gene: 6. This CDR3 has 14 amino acids. CDR3 residues: CAIRGDRGQTEAFF. CDR3 nucleotides: TGTGCCATCAGAGGTGACAGGGGGCAAACTGAAGCTTTCTTT.

CDR3: CASSFQYSVSTIYF. Here the CDR3 DNA reads TGTGCCAGCAGCTTCCAGTATTCTGTGAGCACCATATATTTT. This chain uses TRBV5-6 with TRBJ1-3; D gene unclear. V was trimmed by 2 bases and J by 9 bases, leaving 15 bases between them. The germline CDR1 and CDR2 sequences are SGHDT and YYEEEE. This CDR3 is 14 amino acids long.

This chain joins TRBV29-1 and TRBJ2-4, with 15 nucleotides matching TRBD2. Per the germline V gene, CDR1 is SQVTM and CDR2 is ANQGSEA. J gave up 3 bases and V 4 bases, and 10 bases lay outside the gene matches. CDR3 length: 18 residues. CDR3 DNA: TGCAGCGTTGTAGGACTAGCGGGAGGGCCGTTGGACAAAAACATTCAGTACTTC. Amino acids: CSVVGLAGGPLDKNIQYF.

The chain joins TRBV25-1 to TRBJ2-7; D possibly corresponds to TRBD2 (6 bases). Germline V CDR1 and CDR2: MGHDK, SYGVNS. Trimming took off 0 bases at V and 2 bases at J, with 17 bases between the two ends. The CDR3 totals 17 residues. For the CDR3, the DNA is TGTGCCAGCAGTGAATATAGCGGCAGGGCAACAGCCTACGAGCAGTACTTC. Translating gives CASSEYSGRATAYEQYF.

This sequence joins TRBV5-6 and TRBJ2-2, with D maybe TRBD2 (6 bases). This CDR3 has 16 amino acids. Germline assignment: CDR1 SGHDT and CDR2 YYEEEE. The V end lost 4 bases, the J end lost 2 bases, and 15 bases lay between the germline ends. The CDR3 sequence: CASSPSSGRNTGELFF. The CDR3 DNA reads as TGTGCCAGCAGCCCAAGCAGCGGGCGAAACACCGGGGAGCTGTTTTTT. Using reference TRBV5-6 and TRBJ2-2 for the parts outside the CDR3, the full variable domain is DAGVTQSPTHLIKTRGQQVTLRCSPKSGHDTVSWYQQALGQGPQFIFQYYEEEERQRGNFPDRFSGHQFPNYSSELNVNALLLGDSALYLCASSPSSGRNTGELFFGEGSRLTVL.

The chain couples TRBV11-3 to TRBJ2-1, with TRBD1 matching over 7 bases. Losses at the gene ends were 4 bases for V and 4 bases for J; bases not matched to a gene: 4. The CDR3 spans 14 residues. Germline V CDR1 and CDR2: SGHNT, YENEEA. DNA of the CDR3: TGTGCCAGCAGCTCGGACAGGCTTTACAATGAGCAGTTCTTC. Translation gives CASSSDRLYNEQFF.

The V gene is TRBV7-8, the J gene TRBJ1-3, with D perhaps matching TRBD1 (5 bases). Germline loops: CDR1 SGHVS, CDR2 FQNEAQ. Trimming left V 2 bases short and J 3 bases short, with 11 bases between. The CDR3 spans 15 residues. The CDR3 nucleotides are TGTGCCAGCAGCTTAATGGGGGATCGTGGAAACACCATATATTTT. This sequence encodes CASSLMGDRGNTIYF.

This CDR3 is CASSSGLAGPQETQYF. The CDR3 DNA reads as TGTGCCAGTAGTAGCGGACTAGCGGGACCCCAAGAGACCCAGTACTTC. The chain is built from TRBV19 and TRBJ2-5; 12 bases line up with TRBD2. Trimming at V came to 4 bases and at J to 1 base, leaving 4 bases not matched to a gene. The CDR3 is 16 residues long. Germline CDR1 LNHDA, CDR2 SQIVND (reference sequence).

The rearrangement links TRBV28 to TRBJ2-7; no clear D. Deletions cut 3 bases from V and 0 bases from J, with 12 bases between. CDR3 length equals 15 residues. The germline gives CDR1 MDHEN, CDR2 SYDVKM. CDR3 residues: CASSLTLFGSYEQYF. For the CDR3, the DNA is TGTGCCAGCAGTTTGACCCTTTTTGGCTCCTACGAGCAGTACTTC. Full variable domain (remainder filled in from reference TRBV28 and TRBJ2-7): DVKVTQSSRYLVKRTGEKVFLECVQDMDHENMFWYRQDPGLGLRLIYFSYDVKMKEKGDIPEGYSVSREKKERFSLILESASTNQTSMYLCASSLTLFGSYEQYFGPGTRLTVT.